Included here is one T cell receptor (beta chain) sequence, with context. The sample belongs to a study of tumor-infiltrating lymphocytes in primary liver carcinoma. Study details: Ages ranged from 30 to 69, with HCC or mixed HCC-cholangiocarcinoma. Regardless of tissue type, samples showed similar yields of roughly 3.5 to 7.5 million productive TCRbeta reads.

RNA and DNA were co-extracted from about 19-30 mg of unsorted bulk tissue. Patients carried chronic HBV infection without prior treatment. TCR beta cDNA was reverse-transcribed from 400 to 500 ng of total RNA. The reaction used a constant-region primer and ProtoScript II reverse transcriptase. Three-round nested multiplex PCR performed with slightly modified ARM-PCR produced the TCR beta libraries. TCRdb re-analysed the multiplex PCR reads in MiXCR, keeping a single row per CDR3 protein. The sample consists of fewer than 80,000 distinct CDR3 sequences, roughly 71% of them appearing once. The specimen sequenced was tumor-adjacent normal liver tissue. The clonotype originates from a man in his forties with primary liver carcinoma and hepatitis B virus infection.

The CDR3 DNA sequence: TGCGCCAGCAGCAGGGCAAGGGCCAGCACAGATACGCAGTATTTT. Translation: CASSRARASTDTQYF. The rearrangement joins TRBV5-1 to TRBJ2-3, with unresolved D. Germline V gene lookup returns CDR1 SGHRS and CDR2 YFSETQ. Trimming left V 4 bases short and J 0 bases short, with 12 bases between. The CDR3 has 15 amino acids.